This entry lists 2 T cell receptor beta chains sequenced from one sample in a study of T-cell reconstitution after alpha-beta-depleted transplantation in children (dated by TCRdb to the mid-2010s). What this sample's treatment or condition label stands for: allogeneic hematopoietic cell transplantation with graft depleted of TCRalphabeta T cells and CD19 B cells. Library preparation used PCR. The sequencer listed for this sample is Illumina HiSeq 2500. To normalize quantification of the TCRbeta repertoire, the TCR libraries were built with molecular barcoding that relied on unique molecular identifiers. TCRdb reprocessing: public reads trimmed at Q25 with fastp, clones called with MiXCR, in-frame beta chains kept. For every CDR3 protein sequence, its rows merge into one entry that carries the most common genes and DNA. A total of about 640,000 distinct CDR3 sequences appear in this sample, 10% to 15% of them only once. The ten largest make up over 2% of the sample.

The sample consisted of PBMCs, mostly from graft donor cells, taken 360 days after TCRalphabeta/CD19-depleted stem cell transplant. The receptors come from a male patient aged 10 to 17 who had a stem cell transplant for acute myeloid leukemia, so the T cells may come from the graft donor.

V gene TRBV20-1 combines with J gene TRBJ1-1; D is possibly TRBD1 (5 bases). The CDR3 extends over 15 amino acids. Germline V gene sequence: CDR1 DFQATT, CDR2 SNEGSKA (reference sequence). V was clipped by 2 bases and J by 5 bases, with 18 bases between them. The CDR3 DNA sequence: TGCAGTGCTAGACCCCCACTGGGAGGGACGACTGAAGCTTTCTTT. It specifies CSARPPLGGTTEAFF.

In this sample, this clonotype turned up many times. The V call is TRBV7-2, the J call TRBJ2-7, with D maybe TRBD2 (6 bases). This CDR3 is built from 16 residues. V lost 1 base and J 4 bases, leaving 17 bases between the germline ends. Germline V lookup: CDR1 SGHTA, CDR2 FQGNSA. CDR3 region: CASSLDLLASRYEQYF. CDR3 in DNA: TGTGCCAGCAGCTTAGACTTACTAGCTTCCCGTTACGAGCAGTACTTC.